The clone carrying this T cell receptor (beta chain) was seen many times. TCRdb processed the multiplex PCR reads anew with MiXCR; each CDR3 protein has one entry. This sample yields about 100,000 distinct CDR3 sequences, of which 20% to 25% are seen a single time; around 1.3% belongs to the top ten. This sample was included in a study of breast tumors, draining lymph nodes, adjacent tissues. Axillary draining lymph nodes of breast cancer patients supplied the node samples. Trimming took 4 bases from V and 4 from J; bases not matched to a gene: 7. The CDR3 is 16 residues long. The V gene's germline CDR1 is SGDLS and CDR2 YYNGEE.

The chain has TRBV9 and TRBJ2-1; TRBD2 matches 11 bases. This receptor was identified in a female donor with breast cancer. Some clones in this sample may be carry-over from other donors' samples. The source material was axillary lymph node tissue. CDR3 residues: CASSILAGGPYNEQFF. CDR3 bases: TGTGCCAGCAGCATATTAGCGGGAGGGCCATACAATGAGCAGTTCTTC.